The present T cell receptor (beta chain) was sequenced within a study of post-analysis software for immune sequencing data (dated by TCRdb to the mid-2010s). The study in broad terms: The recorded disease courses included relapsing-remitting, secondary progressive and progressive-relapsing multiple sclerosis, and some patients had no subtype annotation. Patient repertoires were compared against 10 to 12 previously published healthy control repertoires from donors aged 6 to 25 years. A subset of samples was prepared in parallel using single-end sample barcoding, then pooled and co-amplified after Illumina adapter ligation. General study outcomes and caveats: A few TRBV segments, including TRBV5-6, TRBV5-1 and TRBV20-1, were significantly more frequent in patients than controls. Multiple sclerosis patients had significantly lower normalized Chao1 diversity than controls, a result that suggests substantial peripheral T-cell clonal expansion. Strong co-clustering of samples prepared in the same batch was shown by direct clustering with F measure, prompting a batch-effect correction. The control group was slightly older than the multiple sclerosis patient group.

This clonotype has more than one count but fewer than ten. This clone's antigen is unknown. A read error is possible here, since a much larger clone lies one base away. Preparation of the library involved PCR. The run used an Illumina HiSeq 2500. Unique molecular identifiers were incorporated into TCR beta cDNA libraries to reduce PCR and sequencing biases. Every 1 to 10 million input T cells yielded 500,000 or so cDNA molecules, meaning each molecule approximated one T cell. The patient libraries were prepared and sequenced with the same protocol used for the earlier healthy control dataset. Within a given batch, samples were prepared together, multiplexed and sequenced on the same HiSeq lane. The authors' pipeline ran thus. MIGEC was used to process the raw barcoded reads, and molecular identifier groups with only a single read were discarded before consensus assembly and CDR3 extraction. Clonotype tables were post-analysed with VDJtools, normalizing diversity by down-sampling all datasets to the smallest sample size. Repertoire overlap clustering matched CDR3 amino acid but not nucleotide sequences to correct batch-related cross-sample contamination. TCRdb reprocessing: public reads trimmed at Q25 with fastp, clones called with MiXCR, in-frame beta chains kept. Rows are unified per CDR3 protein, each entry keeping the most common DNA and genes. TCRdb's processing, not the authors', yielded these V and J calls. The sample profile shows hundreds of thousands of distinct CDR3 sequences; about 32% of them were found once. The ten most abundant clones make up more than 0.55% of the sample.

TCR beta repertoires were profiled from peripheral blood of 13 young patients with multiple sclerosis to demonstrate the VDJtools post-analysis software. The multiple sclerosis patients were children and adolescents ranging in age from roughly 6 to 16 years. V drops 7 bases and J drops 8 bases, leaving 9 bases in between. Reading from cysteine to phenylalanine, the CDR3 counts 11 amino acids. The CDR3 DNA has 33 bases and is translated from base 1. CDR1 and CDR2, looked up from the germline V gene, are SGHTA and FQGNSA. The chain employs TRBV7-2 and TRBJ2-1; the D gene is tentatively TRBD1 or TRBD2, each matching 6 bases. The sequenced material came from blood. The origin of this receptor is a girl aged 5-17 years with multiple sclerosis. DNA sequence: TGTGCCAGCACGAGGGGGGATGAGCAGTTCTTC. Translated, this is CASTRGDEQFF. The CDR3 plus the reference TRBV7-2 and TRBJ2-1 genes for the other parts give the full variable domain: GAGVSQSPSNKVTEKGKDVELRCDPISGHTALYWYRQSLGQGLEFLIYFQGNSAPDKSGLPSDRFSAERTGGSVSTLTIQRTQQEDSAVYLCASTRGDEQFFGPGTRLTVL.